Sequencing of this T cell receptor beta chain was carried out in a study of OX40 agonist ivuxolimab in advanced cancers. Points from the study as a whole: Both blood CD4+ and CD8+ T cells showed clonal growth by week 6 at 0.1 to 3.0 mg/kg. CD8+ T cells showed, on average, more clonal expansion than CD4+ cells.

The cohort excluded patients with autoimmune disease history or systemic immunosuppression. Assay: immunoSEQ multiplex PCR; the TCRdb copy retains only in-frame clones and omits some. The sample consists of tens of thousands of clones, about four fifths of them appearing once. This CDR3 region has 11 residues. Trimming pared 5 bases from V and 4 bases from J, leaving 3 bases between. The germline CDR1 and CDR2 sequences are SGHAT and FQNNGV. Details on this clone: No antigen is known for it.

Here the sequenced sample was CD4+ or CD8+ T cells sorted from blood, taken in a trial of the OX40 agonist ivuxolimab. V and J are TRBV11-2 and TRBJ2-1; D remains ambiguous. This clonotype originated in an adult with an advanced solid tumor such as melanoma, head and neck, liver or kidney cancer. CDR3 sequence (DNA): TGTGCCAGCAGCCGTTACAATGAGCAGTTCTTC. This codes for CASSRYNEQFF.